This T cell receptor beta chain was sequenced during a study of T cell responses to AZD1222 COVID-19 vaccine. Study-level results: Repertoire sampling happened only post peak T cell response. Of spike-specific TCRs, nearly half reportedly target regions left unmutated in variants.

This table comes from immunoSEQ multiplex PCR, and its TCRdb copy is limited to in-frame clones, with some not included. The sample lists tens of thousands of clones, approximately 80% seen once, with more than 12% in the top ten. Concerning this clone itself: Antigen: not known.

V shed 1 base and J shed 5 bases, with 20 bases lying between them. The germline V gene encodes CDR1 SGHDN and CDR2 FVKESK. This CDR3 has 17 amino acids. This chain connects TRBV14 to TRBJ2-5; possibly TRBD1 for D (6 bases). The sequences come from peripheral blood, collected 28 days after the second AZD1222 dose. The receptor was isolated from an adult who received the AZD1222 COVID-19 vaccine. The CDR3 DNA sequence: TGTGCCAGCAGCCAAGCCAGGGGCGGTGGCAAGTGGGAGACCCAGTACTTC. It encodes CASSQARGGGKWETQYF. Using reference TRBV14 and TRBJ2-5 for the parts outside the CDR3, the full variable domain is EAGVTQFPSHSVIEKGQTVTLRCDPISGHDNLYWYRRVMGKEIKFLLHFVKESKQDESGMPNNRFLAERTGGTYSTLKVQPAELEDSGVYFCASSQARGGGKWETQYFGPGTRLLVL.